The 27 T cell receptor beta chains in this list originate from one sample, sequenced in a study of PD-1 blockade in classical Hodgkin lymphoma. With no exception, relapse followed autologous stem cell transplantation in all patients, and brentuximab vedotin exposure varied. Sequencing used immunoSEQ multiplex PCR; TCRdb keeps in-frame clones, though not all of them. The table has some 38,000 clones, more than 65% seen once; the top ten hold less than 20%. The input for sequencing was peripheral blood mononuclear cells (PBMCs), taken before the second cycle of nivolumab. These receptors all stem from a human donor with classical Hodgkin lymphoma.

V gene TRBV5-4 combines with J gene TRBJ2-7; TRBD1 matches at 8 bases. V was pared by 4 bases and J by 2 bases, with 8 bases of the junction left unmatched. There are 15 residues in the CDR3. The germline V gene has CDR1 SGHNT and CDR2 YYREEE (reference sequence). The CDR3 is CASSIDRGGPYEQYF. For the CDR3, the DNA is TGTGCCAGCAGCATTGACAGGGGTGGGCCCTACGAGCAGTACTTC.

This clone was recorded once. Here the CDR3 DNA reads TGTGCCAGCAGCTTAGCGGAGGGCTACGAGCAGTACTTC. It specifies CASSLAEGYEQYF. This chain connects TRBV7-3 to TRBJ2-7; the D gene is possibly TRBD2 (6 bases). The CDR3 sequence is 13 residues long. Germline V lookup: CDR1 SGHTA, CDR2 FQGTGA. The V end was cut by 2 bases, the J end by 3 bases, with 8 bases between.

V usage is TRBV9 and J usage is TRBJ2-3, with a possible D match to TRBD1 (5 bases). CDR3 length: 16 residues. The V gene lost 0 bases and the J gene lost 1 base, with 12 bases spanning the gap. Germline lookup yields CDR1 SGDLS and CDR2 YYNGEE. The CDR3 DNA follows: TGTGCCAGCAGCGTAGGAAGGACACTTCGCACAGATACGCAGTATTTT. This codes for CASSVGRTLRTDTQYF.

This clone turned up a few times. Its ends do not fully match the called genes, so a read error is possible. The chain uses TRBV4-1 and TRBJ2-7; D perhaps matches TRBD2 (5 bases). The CDR3 totals 15 residues. CDR1 and CDR2 (germline): MGHRA, YSYEKL. CDR3 nucleotide sequence: TGTGCCAGCAGCCCGGGGATTGGGGAAGGCTACGAGCAGTACTTC. The encoded protein is CASSPGIGEGYEQYF.

The chain employs TRBV5-5 and TRBJ2-1; 7 positions agree with TRBD2. V lost 0 bases, J lost 3 bases, and 15 bases stayed unmatched. Germline CDR1 SGHKS, CDR2 YYEKEE (reference sequence). The CDR3 runs 19 residues. In nucleotides, the CDR3 is TGTGCCAGCAGCTTGGTAGAGGGGTGGGCGGGGGTACTCTACAATGAGCAGTTCTTC. It codes for CASSLVEGWAGVLYNEQFF.

In nucleotides, the CDR3 is TGCGCCAGTTGGGACAGCCAAGAGACCCAGTACTTC. Encoded protein: CASWDSQETQYF. The chain carries TRBV4-1 and TRBJ2-5, with TRBD1 matching over 7 bases. Germline V gene data show CDR1 as MGHRA and CDR2 as YSYEKL. The CDR3 has 12 amino acids. The V gene end was trimmed by 9 bases and the J gene end by 1 base; junction bases not matched to a gene: 2.

This clone has more than one count but fewer than ten. The chain uses TRBV6-1 and TRBJ1-6; D remains ambiguous. This CDR3 comprises 17 residues. Looked up from germline, CDR1 is MNHNS and CDR2 is SASEGT. Trimming took 0 bases from V and 3 from J, leaving 12 bases between them. CDR3 loop: CASSEAPPAVYNSPLHF. The DNA of the CDR3 is TGTGCCAGCAGTGAAGCCCCCCCAGCTGTCTATAATTCACCCCTCCACTTT.

The genes are TRBV4-3 and TRBJ2-1; TRBD2 agrees at 11 bases. J was trimmed by 5 bases and V by 5 bases; bases with no gene match: 8. Germline-derived CDR1 and CDR2 are LGHNA and YSLEER. The CDR3 has 16 residues. CDR3 bases: TGCGCCAGCAGCGCCAGTAGCGGGGGGGCCCACAATGAGCAGTTCTTC. Translating it yields CASSASSGGAHNEQFF.

This rearrangement joins TRBV20-1 to TRBJ2-1; no definite D call. CDR1 and CDR2 (germline): DFQATT, SNEGSKA (reference sequence). Trimming pared 3 bases from V and 4 bases from J, leaving 4 bases between. The CDR3 has 11 residues. CDR3: CSASWYNEQFF. The CDR3 DNA sequence: TGCAGTGCTAGTTGGTACAATGAGCAGTTCTTC.

This clone has a single count. This sequence joins TRBV6-5 and TRBJ2-3; unclear D gene. V was pared by 6 bases and J by 0 bases, with 13 bases between. The CDR3 is 15 residues long. Germline CDR1 is MNHEY and CDR2 is SVGAGI. The CDR3 DNA sequence: TGTGCCAGCAGGATGGACCCTTCTAGCACAGATACGCAGTATTTT. It translates to CASRMDPSSTDTQYF.

The chain combines TRBV5-4 with TRBJ2-3; either TRBD1 or TRBD2 may supply D (6 bases each). Germline-derived CDR1 and CDR2 are SGHNT and YYREEE (reference sequence). This CDR3 contains 15 residues. V lost 0 bases to trimming and J lost 3 bases, with 11 bases between them. The CDR3 protein is CASSLGGAGTDTQYF. In nucleotides, the CDR3 is TGTGCCAGCAGCTTGGGGGGGGCCGGTACAGATACGCAGTATTTT.

The rearrangement links TRBV4-3 to TRBJ2-5; the D call may be TRBD1 or TRBD2 (5 bases each). From germline, CDR1 is LGHNA and CDR2 YSLEER. V was cut by 4 bases and J by 4 bases, with 16 bases left in between. The CDR3 has 15 residues. The CDR3 nucleotides read TGCGCCAGCAGCCTCCAGGTGGGGGTGGGAGAGACCCAGTACTTC. This codes for CASSLQVGVGETQYF.

This clone has only one observation. The chain uses TRBV11-2 and TRBJ1-4, with 7 bases identical to TRBD1. With V trimmed by 8 bases and J by 5 bases, 5 bases remained unmatched. The CDR3 covers 13 residues. Germline CDR1 reads SGHAT; CDR2 reads FQNNGV. For the CDR3, the DNA is TGTGCCAGCTCCCGGGACAGCAATGAAAAACTGTTTTTT. The encoded protein is CASSRDSNEKLFF.

This clone was detected only once. Other DNA sequences in the same sample also yield this CDR3. The chain recombines TRBV11-2 with TRBJ1-2; 11 bases map to TRBD1. In germline, CDR1 is SGHAT, CDR2 FQNNGV. The V gene end was trimmed by 4 bases and the J gene end by 7 bases; junction bases not matched to a gene: 2. CDR3 size: 13 residues. The DNA of the CDR3 is TGTGCCAGCAGCTCTGGACAGGGGGCTGGCTACACCTTC. This sequence encodes CASSSGQGAGYTF.

The count of this clone is one. The V gene is TRBV12-2, the J gene TRBJ2-6; TRBD1, as called in the table, went unchecked against the DNA. TRBV12-2 is annotated as a pseudogene. The CDR3 consists of 15 residues. This CDR3 is CASRLESSRSNVLTF. DNA of the CDR3: TGTGCAAGTCGCTTAGAGTCAAGCAGGTCCAACGTCCTGACTTTC.

The chain has TRBV5-5 and TRBJ2-7; 9 bases are a match to TRBD1. Germline CDR1 SGHKS, CDR2 YYEKEE (reference sequence). The CDR3 runs 15 residues. V lost 4 bases, J lost 3 bases, and 8 bases stayed unmatched. The CDR3 here is CASSRSDRGGYEQYF. The CDR3 nucleotides are TGTGCCAGCAGCCGTTCGGACAGGGGAGGCTACGAGCAGTACTTC.

The chain is built from TRBV5-3 and TRBJ2-5, with D perhaps TRBD1 or TRBD2 (7 bases each). TRBV5-3 is an ORF, and what it does is uncertain. The CDR3 is made up of 14 amino acids. Trimming shortened V by 4 bases and J by 5 bases, and 15 bases separated the two germline ends. DNA of the CDR3: TGTGCCAGAAGCCCGAGACAGGGAGGGGAGACCCAGTACTTC. Translation gives CARSPRQGGETQYF.

V gene TRBV5-4 combines with J gene TRBJ2-5; perhaps TRBD2 as D (7 bases). V lost 1 base and J 5 bases, leaving 15 bases between the germline ends. Germline assignment: CDR1 SGHNT and CDR2 YYREEE (reference sequence). The CDR3 sequence is 15 residues long. CDR3: CASSLMGGRTETQYF. The DNA for the CDR3 is TGTGCCAGCAGCTTGATGGGGGGGCGTACGGAGACCCAGTACTTC. Full variable domain (outside the CDR3, taken from reference TRBV5-4 and TRBJ2-5): ETGVTQSPTHLIKTRGQQVTLRCSSQSGHNTVSWYQQALGQGPQFIFQYYREEENGRGNFPPRFSGLQFPNYSSELNVNALELDDSALYLCASSLMGGRTETQYFGPGTRLLVL.

The DNA for the CDR3 is TGCAGCGTGGCTTCGGGGCGGGGGAACAATGAGCAGTTCTTC. It yields the protein CSVASGRGNNEQFF. The chain is built from TRBV29-1 and TRBJ2-1, with 7 nucleotides matching TRBD2. V gave up 6 bases and J gave up 5 bases; unmatched junction bases: 10. The length of the CDR3 is 14 residues. In germline, CDR1 is SQVTM, CDR2 ANQGSEA.

This clone was detected a few times. The V and J genes are TRBV19 and TRBJ1-2; tentative D call: TRBD1 (6 bases). This CDR3 is 14 amino acids long. Germline CDR1 is LNHDA and CDR2 is SQIVND (reference sequence). V was trimmed by 3 bases and J by 8 bases, leaving 16 bases between them. CDR3 nucleotide sequence: TGTGCCAGTAGTATCAGGGACACACCTCAAGGCTACACCTTC. This codes for CASSIRDTPQGYTF.

This clone has just one count. The rearrangement joins TRBV6-5 to TRBJ2-1, with no clear D. This CDR3 spans 15 amino acids. The ends were cut back, 6 bases at V and 0 bases at J, with 12 bases in the middle. CDR1 is MNHEY, CDR2 SVGAGI, per germline. CDR3 nucleotide sequence: TGTGCCAGCAGCCGTCACCAAAACTCCTACAATGAGCAGTTCTTC. This gives the protein CASSRHQNSYNEQFF.

This chain connects TRBV4-1 to TRBJ2-7; D unresolved. Trimming removed 1 base from V and 2 bases from J, with 12 bases in between. The CDR3 has 15 residues. CDR1 and CDR2 from the germline V gene are MGHRA and YSYEKL. Written as DNA, the CDR3 is TGCGCCAGCAGCCAAGCCCCCACGGATCCCTACGAGCAGTACTTC. Protein: CASSQAPTDPYEQYF.

V usage is TRBV7-2 and J usage is TRBJ1-5, with D possibly being TRBD1 (5 bases). Germline values: CDR1 SGHTA, CDR2 FQGNSA. V lost 4 bases and J 4 bases, leaving 14 bases between the germline ends. The CDR3 covers 15 residues. CDR3 sequence: CASSSQGSWNQPQHF. The CDR3, as DNA: TGTGCCAGCAGCTCCCAGGGTTCGTGGAATCAGCCCCAGCATTTT.

In this sample, this clone turned up once. The gene calls are TRBV30 and TRBJ1-6; possible D gene TRBD1, 5 bases. The CDR3 spans 14 residues. V was pared by 7 bases and J by 12 bases, with 22 bases between. Germline loops: CDR1 GTSNPN, CDR2 SVGIG (reference sequence). The CDR3 DNA reads TGTGCCTTACACAAGACGGACATAATTCAACCCCTCCACTTT. Residues: CALHKTDIIQPLHF.

V is TRBV11-2 and J is TRBJ1-1, with D unresolved. The CDR3 extends over 12 amino acids. CDR1 and CDR2 from the germline V gene are SGHAT and FQNNGV. V was shortened by 0 bases and J by 11 bases, with 10 bases between the two germline ends. The DNA of the CDR3 is TGTGCCAGCAGCTTAGACTCTAGCTTGGCTTTCTTT. As protein: CASSLDSSLAFF.

The chain links TRBV25-1 to TRBJ1-4; 7 bases fit TRBD1. V gave up 2 bases and J gave up 5 bases; unmatched junction bases: 8. The CDR3 has 16 amino acids. Germline V gene sequence: CDR1 MGHDK, CDR2 SYGVNS. CDR3 DNA sequence: TGTGCCAGCAGTGAACTCCTCGGCAGGGGGAATGAAAAACTGTTTTTT. It is translated as CASSELLGRGNEKLFF.

There are a few counts of this clone. V and J are TRBV5-1 and TRBJ2-2; D not resolved. Trimming pared 4 bases from V and 0 bases from J, leaving 16 bases between. CDR1 is SGHRS and CDR2 is YFSETQ in the germline V gene. This CDR3 has 17 residues. CDR3 coding DNA: TGCGCCAGCAGCCTCAACGAAGATATCGCGAACACCGGGGAGCTGTTTTTT. As protein: CASSLNEDIANTGELFF.